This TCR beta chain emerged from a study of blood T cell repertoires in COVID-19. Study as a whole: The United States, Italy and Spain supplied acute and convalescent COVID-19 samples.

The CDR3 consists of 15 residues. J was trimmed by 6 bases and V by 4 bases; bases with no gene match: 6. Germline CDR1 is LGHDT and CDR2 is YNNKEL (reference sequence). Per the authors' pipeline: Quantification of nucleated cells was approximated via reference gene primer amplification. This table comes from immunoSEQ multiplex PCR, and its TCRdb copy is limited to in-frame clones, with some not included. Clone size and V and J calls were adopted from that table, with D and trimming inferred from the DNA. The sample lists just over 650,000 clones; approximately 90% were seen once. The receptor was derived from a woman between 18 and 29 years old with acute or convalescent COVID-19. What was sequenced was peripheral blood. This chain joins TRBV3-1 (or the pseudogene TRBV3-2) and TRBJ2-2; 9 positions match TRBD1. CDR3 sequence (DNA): TGTGCCAGCAGCCCCCGGACAGGGGCCCCCGGGGAGCTGTTTTTT. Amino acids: CASSPRTGAPGELFF.